Shown below are 8 T cell receptor beta chains from a single sample sequenced in a study of blood T cell repertoires in COVID-19 (TCRdb year 2020). Library preparation used the immunoSEQ multiplex PCR assay. The clones in this table, taken by TCRdb from immuneACCESS, are in-frame only. Not every clone is retained; where verified, under half of the shortfall comes from an unresolved V gene, and the cause of the rest is unknown. The sample table shows roughly 98,000 clones, and around four fifths are seen once. Clones ranked in the top ten supply 12% of the sample. The sample taken for sequencing was peripheral blood. The receptors stem from a woman aged 70-85 years with active or convalescent COVID-19.

The sample holds a few counts of this clone. The J gene is TRBJ1-4, the V gene TRBV6-2 or TRBV6-3, with 8 bases lining up with TRBD1. The CDR3 sequence is 16 residues long. Trimming removed 4 bases from V and 0 bases from J; junction bases left unmatched: 4. Germline V gives CDR1 MNHEY, CDR2 SVGEGT. CDR3 protein: CASSSTGDATNEKLFF. As DNA, the CDR3 is TGTGCCAGCAGTTCGACAGGGGATGCAACTAATGAAAAACTGTTTTTT.

The rearrangement uses TRBV4-1 and TRBJ1-4; possibly TRBD1 for D (5 bases). This CDR3 is built from 13 residues. V was trimmed by 4 bases and J by 5 bases, leaving 8 bases between them. Germline CDR1 reads MGHRA; CDR2 reads YSYEKL. The CDR3 sequence: CASSRGLNEKLFF. The DNA for the CDR3 is TGCGCCAGCAGCCGGGGCCTCAATGAAAAACTGTTTTTT.

The chain has TRBV5-8 and TRBJ2-5, with a possible D match to TRBD2 (6 bases). Trimming pared 2 bases from V and 5 bases from J, leaving 13 bases between. The CDR3 contains 14 residues. Germline CDR1 and CDR2: SGHTS and YDEGEE. The CDR3 reads CASSLLTSLETQYF. CDR3 nucleotides: TGTGCCAGCAGCTTACTAACTAGCTTGGAGACCCAGTACTTC.

At least ten counts were recorded for this clone. One junction end does not reproduce the germline sequence, and a read error may be involved. The V gene is TRBV20-1, the J gene TRBJ1-2; D ambiguous. The CDR3 loop spans 11 amino acids. In germline, CDR1 is DFQATT, CDR2 SNEGSKA (reference sequence). Here the CDR3 DNA reads TGCAGTGCTAGAGATGACGTGGACTCTCCCTTC. Protein sequence: CSARDDVDSPF.

The chain combines TRBV7-6 with TRBJ1-2; maybe TRBD1 (5 bases). The CDR3 spans 12 residues. CDR1 and CDR2 (germline): SGHVS, FNYEAQ. Trimming stripped 4 bases from V and 6 bases from J, with 9 bases between. DNA for the CDR3: TGTGCCAGCAGCTACCTAGGGGATGGCTACACCTTC. Its translation is CASSYLGDGYTF.

The chain joins TRBV7-2 to TRBJ1-4; D is ambiguous. From germline, CDR1 is SGHTA and CDR2 FQGNSA. The CDR3 has 14 residues. V lost 5 bases and J 6 bases, leaving 13 bases between the germline ends. CDR3 in DNA: TGTGCCAGCAGCACCTCCGGGGAGGATGAAAAACTGTTTTTT. Its translation: CASSTSGEDEKLFF.

The J gene is TRBJ2-2, the V gene TRBV2; 7 bases line up with TRBD1. Trimming cost V 6 bases and J 4 bases; bases outside gene matches: 5. The germline V gene encodes CDR1 SNHLY and CDR2 FYNNEI. The CDR3 consists of 14 residues. CDR3 loop: CASSTGVPTGELFF. Written as DNA, the CDR3 is TGTGCCAGCAGCACAGGGGTCCCCACCGGGGAGCTGTTTTTT.

The V and J genes are TRBV5-5 and TRBJ1-5, with 8 bases that match TRBD1. After removal of 1 base from V and 1 base from J, the junction contained 1 base not matched to a gene. Germline V gene data show CDR1 as SGHKS and CDR2 as YYEKEE (reference sequence). This CDR3 spans 15 amino acids. Here the CDR3 reads CASSLTGGSNQPQHF. The CDR3 nucleotides are TGTGCCAGCAGCTTGACAGGGGGGAGCAATCAGCCCCAGCATTTT.